The 22 T cell receptor beta chains in this list originate from one sample, sequenced in a study of shared clonotypes between healthy human individuals. Terminally differentiated effector memory CD45RA+ cells were excluded by CCR7 positive selection of CD45RO-negative cells. This table comes from immunoSEQ multiplex PCR, and its TCRdb copy is limited to in-frame clones, with some not included. The table includes roughly 570,000 clones, roughly 98% detected once. Sequencing was performed on naive CD8+ T cells sorted from blood. The receptors were gathered from a man younger than 45 in good health.

The chain employs TRBV6-6 and TRBJ1-1; D remains ambiguous. V lost 2 bases, J lost 2 bases, and 6 bases lay in between. The length of the CDR3 is 13 residues. The V gene's germline CDR1 is MNHNY and CDR2 SVGAGI (reference sequence). DNA for the CDR3: TGTGCCAGCAGTTACGGGAGAAACACTGAAGCTTTCTTT. As protein: CASSYGRNTEAFF.

The chain is built from TRBV7-2 and TRBJ1-5; 7 bases agree with TRBD1. Trimming cost V 4 bases and J 5 bases; bases outside gene matches: 8. The CDR3 length is 15 residues. Germline V gene data show CDR1 as SGHTA and CDR2 as FQGNSA. For the CDR3, the DNA is TGTGCCAGCAGCTCAGACAGGGAAACCTATCAGCCCCAGCATTTT. Encoded protein: CASSSDRETYQPQHF. The entire variable domain, with the rest obtained from reference TRBV7-2 and TRBJ1-5, is as follows: GAGVSQSPSNKVTEKGKDVELRCDPISGHTALYWYRQSLGQGLEFLIYFQGNSAPDKSGLPSDRFSAERTGGSVSTLTIQRTQQEDSAVYLCASSSDRETYQPQHFGDGTRLSIL.

In its sample, this clone was seen once. The chain links TRBV7-6 to TRBJ2-3; weak D call: TRBD2 (5 bases). V gave up 8 bases and J gave up 2 bases, with 20 bases separating them. The CDR3 runs 16 residues. The germline CDR1 and CDR2 sequences are SGHVS and FNYEAQ. CDR3 in amino acids: CASGPEAGGFTDTQYF. As DNA, the CDR3 is TGTGCCAGCGGTCCGGAGGCGGGTGGCTTCACAGATACGCAGTATTTT.

The rearrangement joins TRBV7-2 to TRBJ1-2, with 9 bases identical to TRBD1. V shed 1 base and J 6 bases; nucleotides not matched to a gene: 0. CDR1 and CDR2 (germline): SGHTA, FQGNSA. This CDR3 has 13 residues. The CDR3 sequence is CASSLGQGDGYTF. DNA of the CDR3: TGTGCCAGCAGCTTAGGACAGGGGGATGGCTACACCTTC.

This clone turned up a few times. The chain uses TRBV11-2 and TRBJ1-1; D unclear. V lost 1 base, J lost 4 bases, and 7 bases lay in between. Germline-derived CDR1 and CDR2 are SGHAT and FQNNGV. CDR3 length: 13 residues. CDR3 nucleotide sequence: TGTGCCAGCAGCTTAGTTGGGAGCACTGAAGCTTTCTTT. It codes for CASSLVGSTEAFF.

This sequence joins TRBV4-1 and TRBJ2-7, with 7 nucleotides matching TRBD1. Germline CDR1 MGHRA, CDR2 YSYEKL. The CDR3 runs to 15 residues. V gave up 4 bases and J gave up 3 bases; unmatched junction bases: 9. The CDR3 region is CASSRVTGPNYEQYF. CDR3 nucleotides: TGCGCCAGCAGCCGCGTGACAGGGCCCAACTACGAGCAGTACTTC.

The genes are TRBV6-5 and TRBJ2-7, with 7 bases matching TRBD1. This CDR3 has 16 amino acids. CDR1 and CDR2 (germline): MNHEY, SVGAGI. V trimming: 4 bases; J trimming: 0 bases; junction bases outside the gene matches: 9. CDR3 region: CASSFSDRRPSYEQYF. For the CDR3, the DNA is TGTGCCAGCAGTTTCTCGGACAGGCGCCCCTCCTACGAGCAGTACTTC.

The chain couples TRBV4-3 to TRBJ2-7; possible D gene TRBD2, 5 bases. The CDR3 extends over 14 amino acids. The V gene lost 2 bases and the J gene lost 2 bases, with 10 bases spanning the gap. Germline loops: CDR1 LGHNA, CDR2 YSLEER. The CDR3 DNA reads TGCGCCAGCAGCCAAAATGAGGGAACCTACGAGCAGTACTTC. Its protein product is CASSQNEGTYEQYF.

Details on this clone: Sequence at one end of the junction differs from germline and may be a read error. This chain uses TRBV6-5 with TRBJ1-1; 7 nucleotides align to TRBD1. Per the germline V gene, CDR1 is MNHEY and CDR2 is SVGAGI. The CDR3 sequence is 14 residues long. The CDR3 region is CASSDSTGNPEAFF. The DNA for the CDR3 is TGTGCCAGCAGTGACTCGACAGGGAATCCCGAAGCTTTCTTT.

The J gene is TRBJ2-7, the V gene TRBV10-2; D gene uncertain. The germline V and J ends were trimmed by 10 bases and 2 bases, with 15 bases remaining between them. Germline-derived CDR1 and CDR2 are WSHSY and SAAADI. This CDR3 contains 13 residues. DNA of the CDR3: TGCGCCACCTCGATTGAGGCGACCTACGAGCAGTACTTC. Its protein is CATSIEATYEQYF.

The gene calls are TRBV28 and TRBJ2-1, with a tentative D call TRBD2 (6 bases). This CDR3 spans 15 amino acids. Trimming left V 7 bases short and J 3 bases short, with 16 bases between. Germline loops: CDR1 MDHEN, CDR2 SYDVKM. CDR3 in amino acids: CASNPGTSIYNEQFF. Here the CDR3 DNA reads TGTGCCAGCAATCCTGGGACTTCGATCTACAATGAGCAGTTCTTC.

The chain links TRBV5-1 to TRBJ2-7, with 8 bases aligning to TRBD2. This CDR3 region has 15 residues. The ends lost 7 bases at V and 0 bases at J; junction bases unmatched: 9. Germline CDR1 is SGHRS and CDR2 is YFSETQ. In DNA form, the CDR3 reads TGCGCCAGCCCCCCGGTCGGGAGGGACTCCTACGAGCAGTACTTC. Protein: CASPPVGRDSYEQYF.

The chain couples TRBV29-1 to TRBJ2-3, with 8 positions matching TRBD1. Germline V gene lookup returns CDR1 SQVTM and CDR2 ANQGSEA. The CDR3 is made up of 15 amino acids. The J segment lost 3 bases and the V segment lost 7 bases, leaving 12 bases of the junction unmatched. Written as DNA, the CDR3 is TGCAGCGCCTGTGGACAGGGTGTGACGACAGATACGCAGTATTTT. This gives the protein CSACGQGVTTDTQYF.

The V gene is TRBV13, the J gene TRBJ2-7, with 9 bases aligning to TRBD1. The CDR3 is made up of 17 amino acids. The ends lost 3 bases at V and 3 bases at J; junction bases unmatched: 12. Per germline, CDR1 PRHDT and CDR2 FYEKMQ (reference sequence). The CDR3 loop reads CASSFPGQGDGGYEQYF. Here the CDR3 DNA reads TGTGCCAGCAGCTTCCCGGGACAGGGAGATGGAGGCTACGAGCAGTACTTC. Based on the CDR3 plus reference TRBV13 and TRBJ2-7, the full variable domain is AAGVIQSPRHLIKEKRETATLKCYPIPRHDTVYWYQQGPGQDPQFLISFYEKMQSDKGSIPDRFSAQQFSDYHSELNMSSLELGDSALYFCASSFPGQGDGGYEQYFGPGTRLTVT.

The CDR3 DNA reads TGTGCCAGCAGTCCAACAGGGCCCTACGAGCAGTACTTC. This encodes CASSPTGPYEQYF. The chain is built from TRBV27 and TRBJ2-7; D possibly corresponds to TRBD1 (6 bases). Trimming pared 5 bases from V and 2 bases from J, leaving 10 bases between. Germline CDR1 is MNHEY and CDR2 is SMNVEV (reference sequence). CDR3 size: 13 residues.

A remark on this clone: The sample holds other DNA sequences that translate to the same CDR3. The chain employs TRBV5-6 and TRBJ2-7; TRBD1 matches 9 bases. With 2 bases clipped from V and 2 bases from J, the junction kept 2 bases outside the gene matches. The CDR3 sequence is 14 residues long. Germline-derived CDR1 and CDR2 are SGHDT and YYEEEE. As DNA, the CDR3 is TGTGCCAGCAGCTTCGGGACAGGGACCTACGAGCAGTACTTC. The encoded protein is CASSFGTGTYEQYF.

The rearrangement joins TRBV4-1 to TRBJ2-7; no clear D gene. The V and J ends lost 1 base and 0 bases respectively, with 10 bases between them. The CDR3 sequence is 15 residues long. Germline V gives CDR1 MGHRA, CDR2 YSYEKL. DNA for the CDR3: TGCGCCAGCAGCCAAGTTTCCGGTAGCTCCTACGAGCAGTACTTC. Its translation is CASSQVSGSSYEQYF.

The V and J genes are TRBV5-1 and TRBJ2-7; D may be TRBD1 or TRBD2 (5 bases each). V lost 1 base and J 6 bases, leaving 8 bases between the germline ends. Germline V gene lookup returns CDR1 SGHRS and CDR2 YFSETQ. The CDR3 has 12 amino acids. As DNA, the CDR3 is TGCGCCAGCAGCTTGACGGGGCCCGAGCAGTACTTC. Translating it yields CASSLTGPEQYF. Full variable domain (missing parts from reference TRBV5-1 and TRBJ2-7): KAGVTQTPRYLIKTRGQQVTLSCSPISGHRSVSWYQQTPGQGLQFLFEYFSETQRNKGNFPGRFSGRQFSNSRSEMNVSTLELGDSALYLCASSLTGPEQYFGPGTRLTVT.

The chain links TRBV7-2 to TRBJ2-1; 9 bases are a match to TRBD1. Trimming removed 2 bases from V and 3 bases from J; junction bases left unmatched: 8. Germline CDR1 SGHTA, CDR2 FQGNSA. The CDR3 sequence is 17 residues long. This CDR3 reads CASSLTPWDRDYNEQFF. Written as DNA, the CDR3 is TGTGCCAGCAGCTTAACGCCCTGGGACAGGGACTACAATGAGCAGTTCTTC.

On this clone: This CDR3 is also generated by other DNA sequences in the sample. This sequence joins TRBV6-6 and TRBJ1-5; possible D gene TRBD1, 5 bases. The CDR3 is made up of 14 amino acids. The V gene's germline CDR1 is MNHNY and CDR2 SVGAGI (reference sequence). Trimming took 0 bases from V and 2 from J, leaving 5 bases between them. The CDR3 loop is CASSYSGGNQPQHF. The CDR3 DNA sequence: TGTGCCAGCAGTTACTCGGGGGGCAATCAGCCCCAGCATTTT.

In nucleotides, the CDR3 is TGTGCCAGCAGCTCGTCGGGGGTTCTGAACACTGAAGCTTTCTTT. Encoded protein: CASSSSGVLNTEAFF. The V call is TRBV4-2, the J call TRBJ1-1; perhaps TRBD1 as D (5 bases). V was shortened by 5 bases and J by 0 bases, with 13 bases between the two germline ends. Germline CDR1 LGHNA, CDR2 YNFKEQ. The CDR3 is 15 residues long.

The chain is built from TRBV7-8 and TRBJ1-5; D is perhaps TRBD1 (6 bases). The V end was cut by 5 bases, the J end by 7 bases, with 12 bases between. CDR3 length equals 13 residues. CDR1 is SGHVS, CDR2 FQNEAQ, per germline. CDR3 sequence reads: CASSVTGLQPQHF. CDR3 nucleotide sequence: TGTGCCAGCAGCGTAACAGGGCTGCAGCCCCAGCATTTT.